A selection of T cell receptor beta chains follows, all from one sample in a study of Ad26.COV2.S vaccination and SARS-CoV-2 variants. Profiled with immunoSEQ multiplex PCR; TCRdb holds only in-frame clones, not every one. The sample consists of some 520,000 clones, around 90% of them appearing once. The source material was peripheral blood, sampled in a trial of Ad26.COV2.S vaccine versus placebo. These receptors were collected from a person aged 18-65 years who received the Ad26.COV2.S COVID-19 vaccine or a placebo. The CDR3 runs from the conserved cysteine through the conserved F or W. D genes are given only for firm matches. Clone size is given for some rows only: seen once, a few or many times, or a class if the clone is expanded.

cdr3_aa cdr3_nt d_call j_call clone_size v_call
CASSQDRTREQYF TGTGCCAGCAGCCAAGACAGGACTAGGGAGCAGTACTTC TRBD2 TRBJ2-7 . TRBV4-2
CASSLLGSTEAFF TGTGCCAGCAGCTTACTAGGGAGCACTGAAGCTTTCTTT . TRBJ1-1 . TRBV7-2
CASTSGGGSFDEQFF TGTGCCAGCACTAGCGGGGGCGGGAGTTTCGATGAGCAGTTCTTC TRBD2 TRBJ2-1 . TRBV9
CASSGGTYSTDTQYF TGTGCCAGCAGTGGAGGGACCTACAGCACAGATACGCAGTATTTT . TRBJ2-3 . TRBV2
CASSLEKGEQFF TGTGCCAGCAGCTTAGAGAAGGGTGAGCAGTTCTTC . TRBJ2-1 . TRBV7-6
CATSDPFGRADNEQFF TGTGCCACCAGTGACCCATTCGGGAGGGCCGACAATGAGCAGTTCTTC TRBD2 TRBJ2-1 . TRBV24-1
CASSAAPLFQQYF TGTGCCAGCAGTGCTGCCCCCCTATTCCAGCAGTACTTC . TRBJ2-7 . TRBV6-4
CASSGGQSRGTQYF TGTGCCAGTAGTGGGGGTCAATCCCGAGGGACCCAGTACTTC . TRBJ2-5 . TRBV19
CASSEPGIEGNGYTF TGTGCCAGCAGTGAACCCGGGATTGAGGGGAATGGCTACACCTTC . TRBJ1-2 . TRBV25-1
CASSPAMKTGGYTF TGCGCCAGCAGCCCGGCAATGAAGACGGGCGGCTACACCTTC . TRBJ1-2 . TRBV4-1
CASSIVGGSSEAFF TGTGCCAGTAGTATAGTTGGGGGATCCTCTGAAGCTTTCTTT . TRBJ1-1 . TRBV19
CASSIVWSGSSNEQYF TGTGCCAGTAGTATAGTATGGAGCGGGAGTTCGAACGAGCAGTACTTC TRBD2 TRBJ2-7 . TRBV19
CASSEAGWGMEQPQHF TGTGCCAGCAGTGAAGCGGGTTGGGGAATGGAACAGCCCCAGCATTTT . TRBJ1-5 . TRBV6-1
CASRGLNRGHQPQHF TGTGCCAGCAGAGGACTCAACAGGGGTCATCAGCCCCAGCATTTT TRBD1 TRBJ1-5 . TRBV6-5
CASSLTARNSPELFF TGTGCCAGCAGCTTAACGGCTCGTAACTCTCCGGAGCTGTTTTTT . TRBJ2-2 . TRBV7-6
CASSPARGLSYEQYF TGTGCCAGCAGCCCTGCCAGGGGGCTTTCCTACGAGCAGTACTTC TRBD1 TRBJ2-7 . TRBV3-1/TRBV3-2
CASSSTWDRGLEAFF TGTGCCAGCAGTTCAACTTGGGACAGGGGGCTGGAAGCTTTCTTT TRBD1 TRBJ1-1 . TRBV28
CASSERFATGELFF TGTGCCAGCAGTGAGAGATTCGCCACCGGGGAGCTGTTTTTT . TRBJ2-2 few TRBV2
CASSGSPSYEQYF TGTGCCAGCAGCGGTTCCCCTTCCTACGAGCAGTACTTC . TRBJ2-7 . TRBV9
CASSERGSIGYTF TGTGCCAGCAGCGAGAGGGGTTCCATTGGCTACACCTTC . TRBJ1-2 . TRBV7-2
CASSQGEGLPNEKLFF TGCGCCAGCAGCCAGGGGGAAGGCTTACCTAATGAAAAACTGTTTTTT . TRBJ1-4 . TRBV4-1
CASSPGGAGANVLTF TGTGCCAGCAGTCCCGGGGGGGCTGGGGCCAACGTCCTGACTTTC TRBD2 TRBJ2-6 . TRBV28
CASRLPGQGFGADTQYF TGTGCCAGCAGATTACCGGGACAGGGGTTTGGCGCAGATACGCAGTATTTT TRBD1 TRBJ2-3 . TRBV28
CASSYPILNSGNTIYF TGTGCCAGCAGTTACCCGATATTAAACTCTGGAAACACCATATATTTT . TRBJ1-3 . TRBV6-6
CASSQTGIRGYTF TGTGCCAGCAGCCAGACAGGGATTCGTGGCTACACCTTC TRBD1 TRBJ1-2 . TRBV5-6
CATSRDSGNEKLFF TGTGCCACCAGCAGAGACTCGGGGAATGAAAAACTGTTTTTT . TRBJ1-4 . TRBV15
CATSRMGTGVPGYTF TGTGCCACCAGCAGAATGGGGACAGGGGTGCCTGGCTACACCTTC TRBD1 TRBJ1-2 . TRBV15
CASSVTSGSVYNEQFF TGTGCCAGCAGCGTAACTAGCGGGAGCGTCTACAATGAGCAGTTCTTC TRBD2 TRBJ2-1 . TRBV9
CASSVGQQNTEAFF TGTGCCAGCAGCGTAGGCCAGCAGAACACTGAAGCTTTCTTT . TRBJ1-1 . TRBV9
CASSLQDREKLFF TGTGCCAGCAGTTTACAAGACAGAGAAAAACTGTTTTTT . TRBJ1-4 . TRBV28
CASSPSGTISTDTQYF TGTGCCAGCAGCCCGAGCGGGACAATAAGCACAGATACGCAGTATTTT . TRBJ2-3 . TRBV9
CASSLGTGNTEAFF TGTGCCAGCAGCTTAGGGACAGGGAACACTGAAGCTTTCTTT TRBD1 TRBJ1-1 . TRBV7-9
CASSQEAGGLKNIQYF TGTGCCAGCAGCCAAGAGGCCGGGGGACTCAAAAACATTCAGTACTTC . TRBJ2-4 . TRBV3-1/TRBV3-2
CASSQDVIGFGTEAFF TGTGCCAGCAGCCAAGATGTTATCGGTTTTGGGACTGAAGCTTTCTTT . TRBJ1-1 . TRBV3-1/TRBV3-2
CATSRVVGQGRETQYF TGTGCCACCAGCAGGGTAGTTGGACAGGGCCGAGAGACCCAGTACTTC TRBD1 TRBJ2-5 . TRBV15
CASSLGGAAANYGYTF TGTGCCAGCAGTCTGGGGGGGGCAGCCGCTAACTATGGCTACACCTTC . TRBJ1-2 . TRBV28
CASLAGGFYEQYF TGTGCCAGCCTAGCGGGAGGGTTCTACGAGCAGTACTTC TRBD2 TRBJ2-7 . TRBV6-6
CASSLQGIYEQYF TGTGCCAGCAGCTTACAGGGGATCTACGAGCAGTACTTC TRBD1 TRBJ2-7 . TRBV5-4
CASSPSSGGGTQYF TGTGCCAGCAGCCCCTCCAGCGGGGGGGGGACCCAGTACTTC TRBD2 TRBJ2-5 . TRBV7-8
CASSMSRNEKLFF TGTGCCAGTAGTATGTCCCGTAATGAAAAACTGTTTTTT . TRBJ1-4 . TRBV19
CASSLTSGFYNEQFF TGTGCCAGCAGCCTTACTAGCGGGTTCTACAATGAGCAGTTCTTC TRBD2 TRBJ2-1 . TRBV27
CSALEVEQFF TGCAGCGCTCTCGAGGTTGAGCAGTTCTTC . TRBJ2-1 . TRBV29-1
CASSISGPGNLYEQYF TGTGCCAGTAGTATCTCGGGTCCGGGGAACCTCTACGAGCAGTACTTC . TRBJ2-7 . TRBV19
CASSYRDRLNTEAFF TGTGCCAGCAGTTACCGAGATAGGTTGAACACTGAAGCTTTCTTT . TRBJ1-1 . TRBV6-5
CASSLESLGRVGTEAFF TGCGCCAGCAGCTTGGAGAGTCTGGGGAGGGTTGGTACTGAAGCTTTCTTT . TRBJ1-1 . TRBV5-1
CASSVGGGQGQYF TGTGCCAGCAGCGTGGGTGGGGGGCAAGGGCAGTACTTC . TRBJ2-7 . TRBV5-5
CSVVALAGTGEQFF TGCAGCGTTGTAGCTTTAGCGGGAACGGGTGAGCAGTTCTTC TRBD2 TRBJ2-1 . TRBV29-1
CAWTGDTRLGNTIYF TGTGCCTGGACCGGGGACACCCGGTTAGGAAACACCATATATTTT . TRBJ1-3 . TRBV30
CASSISRTARDEQYF TGTGCCAGTAGTATTAGCAGAACGGCCCGGGACGAGCAGTACTTC . TRBJ2-7 . TRBV19
CASSLELGLHEQYF TGTGCCAGCAGCTTAGAGTTGGGTCTACACGAGCAGTACTTC . TRBJ2-7 . TRBV7-9
CASSIGDSGTSYEQYF TGTGCCAGTAGTATAGGCGATAGCGGGACCTCCTACGAGCAGTACTTC TRBD2 TRBJ2-7 . TRBV19
CASSTDRRGNQPQHF TGTGCCAGCAGTACGGACAGGCGGGGCAATCAGCCCCAGCATTTT TRBD1 TRBJ1-5 . TRBV28